This T cell receptor beta chain was sequenced for a study of T cell repertoires in cytomegalovirus infection. As for the study in general: Both a matching HLA type and CMV infection were indicated by public TCR beta signatures.

This clonotype appeared a single time. Its antigen is still unknown. The junction shows a germline mismatch at one end, possibly a read error. TCRdb reprocessed the reads with MiXCR, giving one entry per CDR3 protein. The table shows roughly 920,000 distinct CDR3 sequences, with around 32% occurring only once. General study points: In two of eight donors, the top clonotype was HLA-C-restricted CMV-specific.

The CDR3 is 16 residues long. CDR1 is SGHVS, CDR2 FNYEAQ, per germline. This TCR derives from a human donor in good health (CMV status not recorded). Some clones in this sample may be carry-over from other donors' samples. The genes are TRBV7-6 and TRBJ2-5; 10 bases agree with TRBD2. Here the sequenced sample was cultured CD8+ T cells from PBMCs, taken from culture after CMV antigen stimulation. CDR3: CASSFEIAGGKETQYF. CDR3 coding DNA: TGTGCTAGCAGCTTCGAGATAGCGGGGGGAAAAGAGACCCAGTACTTC. Full variable domain (missing parts from reference TRBV7-6 and TRBJ2-5): GAGVSQSPRYKVTKRGQDVALRCDPISGHVSLYWYRQALGQGPEFLTYFNYEAQQDKSGLPNDRFSAERPEGSISTLTIQRTEQRDSAMYRCASSFEIAGGKETQYFGPGTRLLVL.